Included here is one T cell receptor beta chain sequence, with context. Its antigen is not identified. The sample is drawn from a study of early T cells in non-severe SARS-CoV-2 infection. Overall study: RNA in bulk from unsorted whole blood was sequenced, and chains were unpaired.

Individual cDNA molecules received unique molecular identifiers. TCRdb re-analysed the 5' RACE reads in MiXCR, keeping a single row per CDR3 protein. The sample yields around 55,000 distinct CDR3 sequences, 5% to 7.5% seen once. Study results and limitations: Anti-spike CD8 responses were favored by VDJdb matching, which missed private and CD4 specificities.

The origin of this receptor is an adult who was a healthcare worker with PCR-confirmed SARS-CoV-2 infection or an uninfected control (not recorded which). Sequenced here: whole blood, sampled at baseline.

Written as DNA, the CDR3 is TGTGCCAGCAGCTTAAGGGGCCCGGGCACAGATACGCAGTATTTT. It specifies CASSLRGPGTDTQYF. The chain carries TRBV7-2 and TRBJ2-3, with D possibly matching TRBD1 (5 bases). The CDR3 consists of 15 residues. Trimming cost V 2 bases and J 1 base, with 10 bases left between them. Germline V gene lookup returns CDR1 SGHTA and CDR2 FQGNSA. Variable domain in full (rest from reference TRBV7-2 and TRBJ2-3): GAGVSQSPSNKVTEKGKDVELRCDPISGHTALYWYRQSLGQGLEFLIYFQGNSAPDKSGLPSDRFSAERTGGSVSTLTIQRTQQEDSAVYLCASSLRGPGTDTQYFGPGTRLTVL.